The entry below gives a single T cell receptor beta chain sequence along with its context. CDR3 length: 12 amino acids. The germline V and J ends were trimmed by 8 bases and 6 bases, with 10 bases remaining between them. This entry belongs to a study of T cells in Graves' hyperthyroidism and ophthalmopathy. From RNA transcripts, TCR beta CDR3 regions were amplified. The TCR CDR3 first-round RT-PCR relied on the HTBI primer set. TCRdb called the multiplex PCR reads again in MiXCR, with one record for every CDR3 protein. Altogether around 500,000 distinct CDR3 sequences are present, 15% to 20% being singletons, with the ten largest covering around 28%. Among ophthalmopathy patients, the Clinical Activity Score reached at least 3, the NOSPECS grade reached at least 4, and duration remained under 3 months. Uncontrolled infection, other autoimmune disease, pregnancy or lactation disqualified patients from enrolment. Each diagnosis drew on symptoms, thyroxine, TRAb, thyroid ultrasound and orbital computed tomography findings.

This sequence joins TRBV12-3 or TRBV12-4 and TRBJ2-2, with a tentative D call TRBD1 (5 bases). The clonotype was recovered from a woman aged 25-40 years with Graves' ophthalmopathy. The sequencing sample was made of blood. The CDR3 loop reads CASGWGSGELFF. In nucleotides, the CDR3 is TGTGCCAGCGGCTGGGGCTCCGGGGAGCTGTTTTTT.